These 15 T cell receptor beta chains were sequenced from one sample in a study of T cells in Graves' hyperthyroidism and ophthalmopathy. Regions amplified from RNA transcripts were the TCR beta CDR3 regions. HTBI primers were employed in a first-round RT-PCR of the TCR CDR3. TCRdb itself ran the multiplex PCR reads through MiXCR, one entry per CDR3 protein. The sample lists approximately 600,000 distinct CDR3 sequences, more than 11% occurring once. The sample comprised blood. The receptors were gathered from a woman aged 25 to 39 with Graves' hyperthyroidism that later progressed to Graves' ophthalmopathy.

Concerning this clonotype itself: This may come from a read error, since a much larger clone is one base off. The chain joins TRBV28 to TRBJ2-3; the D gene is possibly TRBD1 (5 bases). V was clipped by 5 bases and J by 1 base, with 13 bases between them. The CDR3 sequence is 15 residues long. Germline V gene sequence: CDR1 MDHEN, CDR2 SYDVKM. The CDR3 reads CASSVLVTGTDTQYF. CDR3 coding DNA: TGTGCCAGCAGTGTCTTGGTGACAGGCACAGATACGCAGTATTTT.

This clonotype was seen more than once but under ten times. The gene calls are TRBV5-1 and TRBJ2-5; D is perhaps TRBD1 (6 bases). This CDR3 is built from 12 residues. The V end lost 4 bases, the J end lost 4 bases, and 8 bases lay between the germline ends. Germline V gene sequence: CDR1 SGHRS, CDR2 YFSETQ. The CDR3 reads CASSKQGETQYF. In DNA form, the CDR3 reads TGCGCCAGCAGCAAACAGGGAGAGACCCAGTACTTC.

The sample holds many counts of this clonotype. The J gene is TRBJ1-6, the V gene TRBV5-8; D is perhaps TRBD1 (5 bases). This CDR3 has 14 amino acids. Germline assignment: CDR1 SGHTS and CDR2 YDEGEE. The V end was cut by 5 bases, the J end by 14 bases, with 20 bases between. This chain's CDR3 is CASRPGTGLKALHF. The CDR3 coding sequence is TGTGCCAGCAGGCCCGGGACGGGACTCAAAGCCCTCCACTTT.

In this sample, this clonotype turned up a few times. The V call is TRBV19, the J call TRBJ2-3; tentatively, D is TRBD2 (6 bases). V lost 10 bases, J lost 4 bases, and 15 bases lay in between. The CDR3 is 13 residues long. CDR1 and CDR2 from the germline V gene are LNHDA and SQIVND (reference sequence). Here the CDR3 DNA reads TGTGCCATCGGAGGAGGAGGGGCAGATACGCAGTATTTT. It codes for CAIGGGGADTQYF.

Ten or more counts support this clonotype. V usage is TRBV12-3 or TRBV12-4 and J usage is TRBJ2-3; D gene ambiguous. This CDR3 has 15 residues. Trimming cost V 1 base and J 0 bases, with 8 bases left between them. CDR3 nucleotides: TGTGCCAGCAGTTTAGGGGTTCTAAGCACAGATACGCAGTATTTT. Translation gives CASSLGVLSTDTQYF.

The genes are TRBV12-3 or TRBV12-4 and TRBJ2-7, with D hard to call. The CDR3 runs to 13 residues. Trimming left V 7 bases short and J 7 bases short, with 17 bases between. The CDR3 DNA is TGTGCCAGCACCCCGAACACTATGGGTGAGCAGTACTTC. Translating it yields CASTPNTMGEQYF.

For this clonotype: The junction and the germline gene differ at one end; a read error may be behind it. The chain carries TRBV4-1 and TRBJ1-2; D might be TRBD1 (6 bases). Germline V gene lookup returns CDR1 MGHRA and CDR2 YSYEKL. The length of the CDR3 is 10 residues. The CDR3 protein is CASGQGSYTF. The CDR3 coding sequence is TGCGCCAGCGGCCAGGGGAGCTACACCTTC.

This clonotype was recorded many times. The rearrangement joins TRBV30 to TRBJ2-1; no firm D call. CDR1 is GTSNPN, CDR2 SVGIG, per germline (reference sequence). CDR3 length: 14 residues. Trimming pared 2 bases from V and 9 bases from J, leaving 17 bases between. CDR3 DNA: TGTGCCTGGAGTTTCACGAGTGGTTTTGGTGAGCAGTTCTTC. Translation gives CAWSFTSGFGEQFF.

CDR3 DNA: TGCAGTGCCCCTCCGACTAGCGAAAGCACAGATACGCAGTATTTT. Encoded protein: CSAPPTSESTDTQYF. The chain couples TRBV20-1 to TRBJ2-3; 8 bases align to TRBD2. Germline V lookup: CDR1 DFQATT, CDR2 SNEGSKA (reference sequence). V dropped 6 bases and J dropped 0; count of bases not matched to a gene: 8. This CDR3 is built from 15 residues.

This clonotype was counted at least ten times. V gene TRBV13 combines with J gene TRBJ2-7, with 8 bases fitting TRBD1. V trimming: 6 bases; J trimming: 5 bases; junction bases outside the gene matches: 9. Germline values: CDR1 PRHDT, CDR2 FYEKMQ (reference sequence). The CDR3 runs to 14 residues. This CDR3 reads CASRNRGLRDEQYF. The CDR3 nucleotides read TGTGCCAGCAGAAACAGGGGGTTAAGGGACGAGCAGTACTTC.

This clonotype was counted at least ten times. The CDR3 bases are TGTGCCAGCAGCCCCGGACTCGGTGTTGAATTTGAGCAGTTCTTC. Residues: CASSPGLGVEFEQFF. The rearrangement links TRBV11-3 to TRBJ2-1; possibly TRBD2 for D (5 bases). Per the germline V gene, CDR1 is SGHNT and CDR2 is YENEEA. The length of the CDR3 is 15 residues. V shed 5 bases and J shed 9 bases, with 20 bases lying between them.

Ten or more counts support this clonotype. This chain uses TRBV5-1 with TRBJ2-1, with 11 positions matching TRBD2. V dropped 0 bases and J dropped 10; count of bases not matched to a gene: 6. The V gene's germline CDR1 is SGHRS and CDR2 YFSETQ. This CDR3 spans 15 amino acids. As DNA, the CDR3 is TGCGCCAGCAGCTTGGAAGTAGCGGGAGGGGAGGAGCAGTTCTTC. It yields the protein CASSLEVAGGEEQFF.

The CDR3 nucleotides read TGTGCCAGTATGAGTAGCGGGAGTTGGGGAGAGACCCAGTACTTC. It specifies CASMSSGSWGETQYF. The rearrangement links TRBV19 to TRBJ2-5, with 9 nucleotides matching TRBD2. CDR1 is LNHDA, CDR2 SQIVND, per germline (reference sequence). The CDR3 sequence is 15 residues long. J was trimmed by 4 bases and V by 7 bases; bases with no gene match: 10. Looking up the rest from reference TRBV19 and TRBJ2-5 gives the full variable domain: DGGITQSPKYLFRKEGQNVTLSCEQNLNHDAMYWYRQDPGQGLRLIYYSQIVNDFQKGDIAEGYSVSREKKESFPLTVTSAQKNPTAFYLCASMSSGSWGETQYFGPGTRLLVL.

The CDR3 spells CASSFTGSNTEAFF. The CDR3, as DNA: TGTGCCAGCAGCTTCACAGGGTCGAACACTGAAGCTTTCTTT. This chain links TRBV7-9 with TRBJ1-1; D may be TRBD1 (6 bases). V was cut by 3 bases and J by 1 base, with 9 bases left in between. The CDR3 is 14 amino acids. Germline-derived CDR1 and CDR2 are SEHNR and FQNEAQ (reference sequence).

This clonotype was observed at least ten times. The CDR3 DNA reads as TGTGCCAGCAGCTTTCCGGGACAGGGGCCCTACAATGAGCAGTTCTTC. It encodes CASSFPGQGPYNEQFF. The chain couples TRBV11-2 to TRBJ2-1, with 10 bases matching TRBD1. The CDR3 totals 16 residues. The V segment lost 3 bases and the J segment 2 bases; nucleotides outside the gene matches: 4. Germline V gene sequence: CDR1 SGHAT, CDR2 FQNNGV. The variable domain in full, completed from reference TRBV11-2 and TRBJ2-1, reads EAGVAQSPRYKIIEKRQSVAFWCNPISGHATLYWYQQILGQGPKLLIQFQNNGVVDDSQLPKDRFSAERLKGVDSTLKIQPAKLEDSAVYLCASSFPGQGPYNEQFFGPGTRLTVL.